This TCR beta chain was documented in a study of technical replicates of blood from several donors. The CDR3 covers 16 residues. The ends lost 4 bases at V and 0 bases at J; junction bases unmatched: 9. Germline lookup yields CDR1 SEHNR and CDR2 FQNEAQ (reference sequence). The repertoire was sequenced with immunoSEQ multiplex PCR; TCRdb's copy has only in-frame clones and lacks some. The profile shows tens of thousands of clones, roughly 91% of them singletons. This clonotype originated in a human donor in good health. Some clones in this sample may be carry-over from other donors' samples. What was sequenced was T cells isolated from PBMCs. This chain uses TRBV7-9 with TRBJ2-7, with 7 bases lining up with TRBD1. Here the CDR3 reads CASSSALGQSSYEQYF. The CDR3 DNA reads as TGTGCCAGCAGCTCAGCCTTGGGACAGAGCTCCTACGAGCAGTACTTC.